This T cell receptor (beta chain) was identified in a study of T-cell memory formation after mild COVID-19. A remark on this clonotype: Antigen specificity is unknown.

General study points: Contracting clones from day 15 to 85 showed balanced CD4/CD8; later expanders favored CD4+.

TCR alpha and TCR beta cDNA libraries with sample barcodes and UMIs came from 5'RACE using constant-segment primers. Each CDR3 protein is one row after TCRdb ran MiXCR on the 5' RACE reads. The sample comprises roughly 300,000 distinct CDR3 sequences, roughly an eighth of which are singletons, and roughly 20% rests with the top ten. The V segment lost 9 bases and the J segment 0 bases; nucleotides outside the gene matches: 14. The CDR3 length is 17 residues. The chain combines TRBV12-3 or TRBV12-4 with TRBJ2-4; 7 bases line up with TRBD1. This clonotype originated in a young man who had mild COVID-19 (a few samples of this study predate the infection). Cell type and time point are not known. The sample consisted of PBMCs or a T cell subset sorted from them (not recorded which). The CDR3, as DNA: TGTGCCAGAGGGGGCGCAGGACCTTTACTAGCCAAAAACATTCAGTACTTC. It codes for CARGGAGPLLAKNIQYF.